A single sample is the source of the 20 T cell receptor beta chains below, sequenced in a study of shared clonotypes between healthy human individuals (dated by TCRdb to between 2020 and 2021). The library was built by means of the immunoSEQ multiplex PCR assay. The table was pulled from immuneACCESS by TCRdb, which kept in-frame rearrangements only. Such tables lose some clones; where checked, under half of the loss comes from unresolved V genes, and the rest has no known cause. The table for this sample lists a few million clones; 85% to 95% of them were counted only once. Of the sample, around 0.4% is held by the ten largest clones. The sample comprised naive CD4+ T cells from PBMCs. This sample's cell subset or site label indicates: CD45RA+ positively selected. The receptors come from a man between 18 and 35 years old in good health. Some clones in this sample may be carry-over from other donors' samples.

The CDR3 spells CASSESGGGNTEAFF. In DNA form, the CDR3 reads TGCGCCAGCAGTGAGTCTGGGGGAGGCAATACTGAAGCTTTCTTT. The chain joins TRBV10-2 to TRBJ1-1; a possible D gene is TRBD1 (5 bases). The CDR3 runs to 15 residues. Per the germline V gene, CDR1 is WSHSY and CDR2 is SAAADI. V lost 0 bases, J lost 5 bases, and 13 bases lay in between.

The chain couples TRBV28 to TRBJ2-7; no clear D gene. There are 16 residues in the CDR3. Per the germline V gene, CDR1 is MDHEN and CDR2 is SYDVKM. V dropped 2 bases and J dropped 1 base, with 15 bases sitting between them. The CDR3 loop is CASSLQLGQASYEQYF. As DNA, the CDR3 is TGTGCCAGCAGTTTACAGCTGGGCCAGGCTTCCTACGAGCAGTACTTC.

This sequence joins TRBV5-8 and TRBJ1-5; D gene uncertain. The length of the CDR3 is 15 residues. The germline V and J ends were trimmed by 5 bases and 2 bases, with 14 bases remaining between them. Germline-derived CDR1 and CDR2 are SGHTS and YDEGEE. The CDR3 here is CASRQYGQRNQPQHF. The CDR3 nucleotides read TGTGCCAGCAGACAGTACGGGCAGCGCAATCAGCCCCAGCATTTT.

The CDR3 DNA follows: TGTGCCAGCAGCCTAAAGGGGCGGTGTATAAACGAGCAGTACTTC. Protein: CASSLKGRCINEQYF. V and J are TRBV21-1 and TRBJ2-7; no check of the table's D call, TRBD1, against the DNA was made. TRBV21-1 is a known pseudogene. The CDR3 length is 15 residues.

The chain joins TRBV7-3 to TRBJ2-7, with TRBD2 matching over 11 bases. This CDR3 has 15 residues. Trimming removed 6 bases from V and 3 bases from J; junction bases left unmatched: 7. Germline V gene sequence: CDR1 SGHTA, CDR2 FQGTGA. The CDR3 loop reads CASRTPGLADYEQYF. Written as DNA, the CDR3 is TGTGCCAGCAGGACCCCGGGACTAGCGGACTACGAGCAGTACTTC.

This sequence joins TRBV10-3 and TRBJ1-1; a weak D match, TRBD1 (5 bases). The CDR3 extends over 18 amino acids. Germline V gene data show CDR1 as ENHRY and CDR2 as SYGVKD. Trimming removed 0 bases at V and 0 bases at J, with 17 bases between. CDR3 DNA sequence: TGTGCCATCAGTGAGTCAGGGGAGCCCGATTTTATGAACACTGAAGCTTTCTTT. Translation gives CAISESGEPDFMNTEAFF.

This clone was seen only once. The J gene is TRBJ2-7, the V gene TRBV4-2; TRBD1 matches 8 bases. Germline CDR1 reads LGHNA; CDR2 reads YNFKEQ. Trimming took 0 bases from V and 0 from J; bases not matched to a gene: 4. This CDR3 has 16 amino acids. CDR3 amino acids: CASSQDPDRASYEQYF. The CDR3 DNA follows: TGTGCCAGCAGCCAAGATCCGGACAGGGCCTCCTACGAGCAGTACTTC.

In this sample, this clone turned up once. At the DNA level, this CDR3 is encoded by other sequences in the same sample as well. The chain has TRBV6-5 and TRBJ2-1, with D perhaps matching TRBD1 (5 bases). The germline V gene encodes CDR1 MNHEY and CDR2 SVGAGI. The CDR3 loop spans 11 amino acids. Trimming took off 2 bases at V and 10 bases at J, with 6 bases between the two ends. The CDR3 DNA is TGTGCCAGCAGTTACGGGGCGGAGCAGTTCTTC. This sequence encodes CASSYGAEQFF.

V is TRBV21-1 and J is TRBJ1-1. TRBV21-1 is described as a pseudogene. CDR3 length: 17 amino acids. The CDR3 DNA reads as TGTGCCAGCAGCAAATTGACATATGGGAAGATGGGTACTGAAGCTTTCTTT. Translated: CASSKLTYGKMGTEAFF.

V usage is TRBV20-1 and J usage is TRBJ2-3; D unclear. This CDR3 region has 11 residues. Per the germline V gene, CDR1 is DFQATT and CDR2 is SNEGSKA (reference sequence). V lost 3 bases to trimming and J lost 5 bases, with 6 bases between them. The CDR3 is CSARPLDTQYF. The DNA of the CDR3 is TGCAGTGCTAGGCCTTTAGATACGCAGTATTTT.

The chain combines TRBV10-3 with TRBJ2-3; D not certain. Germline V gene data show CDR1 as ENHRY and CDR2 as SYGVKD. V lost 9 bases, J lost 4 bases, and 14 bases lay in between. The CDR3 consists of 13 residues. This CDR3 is CAIRPAAADTQYF. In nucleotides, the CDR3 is TGTGCCATAAGACCCGCAGCCGCAGATACGCAGTATTTT.

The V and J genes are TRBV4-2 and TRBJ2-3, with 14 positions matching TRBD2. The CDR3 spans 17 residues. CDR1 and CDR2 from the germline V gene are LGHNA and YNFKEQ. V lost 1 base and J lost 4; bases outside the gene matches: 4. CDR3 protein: CASSQGQGLAGADTQYF. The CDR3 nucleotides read TGTGCCAGCAGCCAAGGCCAGGGACTAGCGGGAGCAGATACGCAGTATTTT.

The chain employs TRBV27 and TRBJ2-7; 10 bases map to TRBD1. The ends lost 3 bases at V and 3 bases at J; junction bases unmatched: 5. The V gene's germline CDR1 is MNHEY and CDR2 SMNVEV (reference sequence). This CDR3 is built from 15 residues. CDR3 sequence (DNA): TGTGCCAGCAGTTTGGACAGGGGGGGAATCTACGAGCAGTACTTC. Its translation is CASSLDRGGIYEQYF.

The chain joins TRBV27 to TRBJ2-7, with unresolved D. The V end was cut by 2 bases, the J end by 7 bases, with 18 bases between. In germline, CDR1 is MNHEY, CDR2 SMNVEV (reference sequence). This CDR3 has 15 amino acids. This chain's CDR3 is CASSLHRVVTGEQYF. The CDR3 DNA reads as TGTGCCAGCAGTTTACATCGTGTAGTTACTGGGGAGCAGTACTTC.

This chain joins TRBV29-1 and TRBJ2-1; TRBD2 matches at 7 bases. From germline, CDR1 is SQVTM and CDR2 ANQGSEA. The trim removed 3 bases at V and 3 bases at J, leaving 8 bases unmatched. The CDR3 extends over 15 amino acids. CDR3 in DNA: TGCAGCGTTGATGGACCGCGGGAGAACTACAATGAGCAGTTCTTC. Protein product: CSVDGPRENYNEQFF.

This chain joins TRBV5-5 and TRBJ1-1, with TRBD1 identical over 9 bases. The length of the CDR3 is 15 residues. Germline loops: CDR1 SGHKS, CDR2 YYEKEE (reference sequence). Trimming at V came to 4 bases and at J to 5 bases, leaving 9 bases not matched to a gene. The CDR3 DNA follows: TGTGCCAGCAGCCAGTCGGGACAGGGTCTTACTGAAGCTTTCTTT. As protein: CASSQSGQGLTEAFF. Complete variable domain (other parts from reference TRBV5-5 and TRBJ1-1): DAGVTQSPTHLIKTRGQQVTLRCSPISGHKSVSWYQQVLGQGPQFIFQYYEKEERGRGNFPDRFSARQFPNYSSELNVNALLLGDSALYLCASSQSGQGLTEAFFGQGTRLTVV.

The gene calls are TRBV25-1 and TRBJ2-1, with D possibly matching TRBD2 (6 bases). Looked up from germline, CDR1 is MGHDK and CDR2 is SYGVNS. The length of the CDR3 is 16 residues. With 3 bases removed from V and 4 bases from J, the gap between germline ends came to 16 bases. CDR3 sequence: CASSDNSGAIYNEQFF. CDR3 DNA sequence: TGTGCCAGCAGTGATAATAGCGGAGCTATATACAATGAGCAGTTCTTC.

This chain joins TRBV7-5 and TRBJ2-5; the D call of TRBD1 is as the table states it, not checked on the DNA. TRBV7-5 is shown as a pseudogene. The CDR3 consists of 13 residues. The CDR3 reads CVRSLVQSETQYF. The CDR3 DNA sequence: TGTGTCAGAAGCTTAGTCCAGTCAGAGACCCAGTACTTC.

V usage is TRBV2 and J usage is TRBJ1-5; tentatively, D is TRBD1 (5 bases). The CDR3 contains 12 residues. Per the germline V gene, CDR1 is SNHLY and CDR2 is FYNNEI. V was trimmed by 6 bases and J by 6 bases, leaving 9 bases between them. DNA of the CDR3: TGTGCCAGCAGGCCCACAGGTCAGCCCCAGCATTTT. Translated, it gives CASRPTGQPQHF.

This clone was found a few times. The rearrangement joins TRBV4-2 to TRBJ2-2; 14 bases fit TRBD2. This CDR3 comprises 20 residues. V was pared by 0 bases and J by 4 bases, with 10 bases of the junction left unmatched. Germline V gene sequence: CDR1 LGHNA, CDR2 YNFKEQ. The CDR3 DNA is TGTGCCAGCAGCCAAGAGCCGGGACTAGCGGGAGCAGTATCCACCGGGGAGCTGTTTTTT. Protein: CASSQEPGLAGAVSTGELFF.